Presented here are 11 T cell receptor beta chains from one specimen sequenced in a study of T cell repertoires in cytomegalovirus infection. TCRdb re-called the reads through MiXCR, storing one row per CDR3 protein. The table shows under 300,000 distinct CDR3 sequences, with 9% to 15% occurring only once. Sequencing was carried out using PBMCs. These TCRs come from a human donor in good health (CMV status not recorded). Some clones in this sample may be carry-over from other donors' samples.

This clonotype was found a few times. The chain combines TRBV10-3 with TRBJ2-7, with TRBD2 matching 15 bases. This CDR3 is 14 amino acids long. With 6 bases clipped from V and 6 bases from J, the junction kept 3 bases outside the gene matches. Per the germline V gene, CDR1 is ENHRY and CDR2 is SYGVKD. CDR3 amino acids: CAISGLAGGTEQYF. The CDR3, as DNA: TGTGCCATCAGCGGACTAGCGGGGGGGACCGAGCAGTACTTC.

In this sample, this clonotype turned up many times. The genes are TRBV7-2 and TRBJ1-5, with a tentative D call TRBD1 (6 bases). CDR3 length equals 13 residues. Germline V gene data show CDR1 as SGHTA and CDR2 as FQGNSA. Trimming pared 5 bases from V and 5 bases from J, leaving 10 bases between. CDR3 DNA: TGTGCCAGCAGCGGTAACAGGGATCAGCCCCAGCATTTT. As protein: CASSGNRDQPQHF.

In this sample, this clonotype turned up once. The CDR3 region has the DNA TGTGCCAGTAGTCTGAGCCAGTCCATCAATGAGCAGTTCTTC. Translating it yields CASSLSQSINEQFF. The rearrangement joins TRBV19 to TRBJ2-1; no firm D call. V lost 5 bases, J lost 6 bases, and 14 bases lay in between. CDR3 length: 14 amino acids. Per the germline V gene, CDR1 is LNHDA and CDR2 is SQIVND (reference sequence).

In this sample, this clonotype turned up many times. The CDR3 nucleotides are TGTGCCAGCAGCGAAGGACTGATCCCCTACGAGCAGTACTTC. Its translation: CASSEGLIPYEQYF. The gene calls are TRBV7-8 and TRBJ2-7; a weak D match, TRBD2 (5 bases). V gave up 5 bases and J gave up 2 bases, with 13 bases separating them. The germline gives CDR1 SGHVS, CDR2 FQNEAQ. CDR3 size: 14 residues.

This clonotype was counted between two and nine times. The CDR3 reads CASSTGTGGRGNQPQHF. Here the CDR3 DNA reads TGTGCCAGTAGTACCGGGACAGGGGGCCGGGGCAATCAGCCCCAGCATTTT. The chain has TRBV19 and TRBJ1-5, with 12 positions matching TRBD1. V lost 4 bases and J lost 2; bases outside the gene matches: 6. The CDR3 has 17 amino acids. Germline V gene data show CDR1 as LNHDA and CDR2 as SQIVND (reference sequence).

Many counts were recorded for this clonotype. The chain's CDR3 is CASSLSRSAEAFF. The CDR3 DNA sequence: TGTGCCAGCAGCTTATCCCGGTCCGCTGAAGCTTTCTTT. The V call is TRBV7-8, the J call TRBJ1-1; D ambiguous. The germline V and J ends were trimmed by 2 bases and 6 bases, with 10 bases remaining between them. CDR3 size: 13 residues. CDR1 and CDR2 (germline): SGHVS, FQNEAQ.

This clonotype was observed at least ten times. The CDR3 nucleotides are TGCGCCAGCAGCCAACAGATACGACTAGCGGGAGACAATGAGCAGTTCTTC. This codes for CASSQQIRLAGDNEQFF. The rearrangement uses TRBV4-3 and TRBJ2-1; TRBD2 aligns across 12 bases. J gave up 5 bases and V 2 bases, and 7 bases lay outside the gene matches. The CDR3 length is 17 residues. Per the germline V gene, CDR1 is LGHNA and CDR2 is YSLEER.

V is TRBV28 and J is TRBJ2-1; TRBD2 aligns across 7 bases. The length of the CDR3 is 16 residues. J was trimmed by 8 bases and V by 4 bases; bases with no gene match: 14. CDR1 and CDR2 from the germline V gene are MDHEN and SYDVKM. The CDR3 sequence: CASSSAGLGGNDEQFF. CDR3 nucleotide sequence: TGTGCCAGCAGTTCAGCTGGACTAGGAGGAAACGATGAGCAGTTCTTC.

This chain links TRBV5-3 with TRBJ1-2; TRBD1 agrees at 7 bases. TRBV5-3 is an ORF; its function is uncertain. Unmatched junction bases numbered 14, after V lost 9 bases and J lost 3 bases. The CDR3 spans 15 residues. CDR3 bases: TGTGCCATCAGCTTGGGAGGGGGCGCTGACTATGGCTACACCTTC. Translated: CAISLGGGADYGYTF.

The V gene is TRBV6-5, the J gene TRBJ2-7; possibly TRBD1 for D (5 bases). Trimming removed 2 bases from V and 3 bases from J, with 14 bases in between. The CDR3 loop spans 15 amino acids. The germline CDR1 and CDR2 sequences are MNHEY and SVGAGI. CDR3 sequence (DNA): TGTGCCAGCAGTTACGGTGTGGGGCCCAGCTACGAGCAGTACTTC. It translates to CASSYGVGPSYEQYF.

V and J are TRBV6-2 or TRBV6-3 and TRBJ2-7, with 8 bases matching TRBD2. Trimming removed 8 bases from V and 5 bases from J; junction bases left unmatched: 11. The CDR3 is 14 residues long. Germline V gives CDR1 MNHEY, CDR2 SVGEGT. Here the CDR3 DNA reads TGTGCCAGCCGTCCGGGAGGGCCTCTACACGAGCAGTACTTC. Protein sequence: CASRPGGPLHEQYF.